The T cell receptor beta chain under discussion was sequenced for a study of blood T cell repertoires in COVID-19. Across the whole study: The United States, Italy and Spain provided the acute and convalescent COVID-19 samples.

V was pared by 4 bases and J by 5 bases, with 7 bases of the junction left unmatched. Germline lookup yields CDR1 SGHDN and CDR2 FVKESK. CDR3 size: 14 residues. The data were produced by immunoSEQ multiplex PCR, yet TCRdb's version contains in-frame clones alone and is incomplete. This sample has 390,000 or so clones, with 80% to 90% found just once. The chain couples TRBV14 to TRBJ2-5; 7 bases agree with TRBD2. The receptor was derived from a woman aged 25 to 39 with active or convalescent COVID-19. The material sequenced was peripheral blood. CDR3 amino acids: CASSLRGDWETQYF. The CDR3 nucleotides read TGTGCCAGCAGCCTACGGGGGGACTGGGAGACCCAGTACTTC.